Sequencing of this T cell receptor beta chain was carried out in a study of identical twins. Findings of the study overall: Weaker excess sharing between twins was seen in beta out-of-frame sequences. Insertions ran lower in abundant cord blood beta clonotypes, though not in memory repertoires.

V shed 5 bases and J shed 2 bases, with 10 bases lying between them. Germline CDR1 SGHNT, CDR2 YENEEA. The CDR3 is 13 amino acids. This clonotype was picked up a small number of times. Its target is unknown. TCRdb redid the calling of the 5' RACE reads with MiXCR, one entry per CDR3 protein. The sample lists 540,000 or so distinct CDR3 sequences; about 22% were seen once. The same sample was also used in a study of yellow fever vaccine responses in identical twins.

The sample taken for sequencing was CD4+ T cells sorted from blood. The TCR comes from a woman under 30 in good health. This sequence joins TRBV11-3 and TRBJ2-7; possibly TRBD1 for D (6 bases). CDR3 protein: CASSPGVAYEQYF. Here the CDR3 DNA reads TGTGCCAGCAGCCCAGGGGTTGCCTACGAGCAGTACTTC. The complete variable domain, with remaining parts taken from reference TRBV11-3 and TRBJ2-7, reads EAGVVQSPRYKIIEKKQPVAFWCNPISGHNTLYWYLQNLGQGPELLIRYENEEAVDDSQLPKDRFSAERLKGVDSTLKIQPAELGDSAVYLCASSPGVAYEQYFGPGTRLTVT.